A single sample gave rise to the 19 T cell receptor beta chains below, sequenced in a study of blood T cells in healthy people across ages. The second PCR ran about 7 to 12 cycles with a sample-barcoded 5' primer and J-beta primers. TCRdb called the 5' RACE reads again in MiXCR, with one record for every CDR3 protein. The table lists about 700,000 distinct CDR3 sequences, around 32% of them singletons. The sample comprised blood. Receptor source: a woman of 80 years or more in good health.

The V call is TRBV6-5, the J call TRBJ2-7; no clear D gene. CDR3 length equals 11 residues. V was cut by 7 bases and J by 7 bases, with 11 bases left in between. Per the germline V gene, CDR1 is MNHEY and CDR2 is SVGAGI. CDR3 coding DNA: TGTGCCAGCACCTTACTCGGTGAGCAGTACTTC. Amino acids: CASTLLGEQYF.

The V gene is TRBV20-1, the J gene TRBJ2-5, with 9 bases lining up with TRBD1. Gene TRBJ2-7 matches the end of the DNA better, so the J call may be wrong. CDR3 size: 13 residues. The V gene's germline CDR1 is DFQATT and CDR2 SNEGSKA (reference sequence). The CDR3 nucleotides are TGCAGTGCTAGAACAGGGGGCGGCTACGAGCAGTACTTC. Its translation is CSARTGGGYEQYF.

This clonotype has a handful of counts. J is TRBJ2-7 and V is TRBV3-1; TRBD1 matches at 9 bases. V shed 10 bases, J shed 5 bases, and the junction held 15 bases outside the gene matches. Germline V CDR1 and CDR2: LGHDT, YNNKEL (reference sequence). This CDR3 has 15 residues. CDR3 loop: CATGQGQGMVHEQYF. DNA for the CDR3: TGTGCCACAGGGCAGGGACAGGGAATGGTGCACGAGCAGTACTTC.

Concerning this clonotype itself: One junction end disagrees with the germline gene, perhaps due to a read error. J is TRBJ1-6 and V is TRBV12-3 or TRBV12-4; D is perhaps TRBD1 (5 bases). The CDR3 has 12 amino acids. The CDR3 DNA reads TGTACCAGCAGTTTTAGGGGTTCACCCCTCCACTTT. Protein sequence: CTSSFRGSPLHF.

A few counts support this clonotype. J is TRBJ2-1 and V is TRBV19; TRBD2 matches at 8 bases. The germline V gene encodes CDR1 LNHDA and CDR2 SQIVND (reference sequence). This CDR3 region has 13 residues. After removal of 7 bases from V and 9 bases from J, the junction contained 8 bases not matched to a gene. The chain's CDR3 is CASKRSGSGEQFF. DNA of the CDR3: TGTGCCAGTAAAAGAAGCGGGAGCGGTGAGCAGTTCTTC.

This clonotype occurred many times. This chain links TRBV20-1 with TRBJ2-7, with 12 nucleotides matching TRBD2. Germline V gives CDR1 DFQATT, CDR2 SNEGSKA (reference sequence). The CDR3 length is 16 residues. J lost 2 bases, V lost 3 bases, and 8 bases had no gene match. DNA of the CDR3: TGCAGTGCTAGTGGTCTAGCGGGGGGGGCCCCCTACGAGCAGTACTTC. Its translation is CSASGLAGGAPYEQYF.

The chain links TRBV18 to TRBJ1-2; D may be TRBD1 (5 bases). V shed 4 bases and J shed 8 bases, with 26 bases lying between them. The V gene's germline CDR1 is KGHSH and CDR2 LQKENI. The CDR3 runs 17 residues. CDR3 region: CASSQLAPRQGGNGYTF. The CDR3 coding sequence is TGTGCCAGCTCACAACTTGCCCCTCGGCAGGGCGGGAACGGCTACACCTTC.

This sequence joins TRBV5-1 and TRBJ2-7; the D is unclear. Germline CDR1 is SGHRS and CDR2 is YFSETQ. There are 18 residues in the CDR3. Deletions cut 0 bases from V and 2 bases from J, with 21 bases between. The CDR3 is CASSLVGFAGQAAYEQYF. The CDR3 DNA sequence: TGCGCCAGCAGCTTGGTCGGGTTCGCTGGGCAGGCGGCCTACGAGCAGTACTTC.

This clonotype showed up just once. This chain uses TRBV5-5 with TRBJ2-1; 9 nucleotides match TRBD2. The V gene end was trimmed by 0 bases and the J gene end by 1 base; junction bases not matched to a gene: 5. Germline CDR1 and CDR2: SGHKS and YYEKEE (reference sequence). The CDR3 is 17 amino acids. CDR3 DNA: TGTGCCAGCAGCTTGGCCCGTAGCGGGGGATCCTACAATGAGCAGTTCTTC. Translation: CASSLARSGGSYNEQFF.

This clonotype has a handful of counts. The J gene is TRBJ1-2, the V gene TRBV30; no firm D call. The V end lost 5 bases, the J end lost 5 bases, and 12 bases lay between the germline ends. The V gene's germline CDR1 is GTSNPN and CDR2 SVGIG (reference sequence). This CDR3 is 12 amino acids long. DNA of the CDR3: TGTGCCTGGGACCGGGCCGTTTATGGCTACACCTTC. As protein: CAWDRAVYGYTF. Combining the CDR3 with reference TRBV30 and TRBJ1-2 gives the whole variable domain SQTIHQWPATLVQPVGSPLSLECTVEGTSNPNLYWYRQAAGRGLQLLFYSVGIGQISSEVPQNLSASRPQDRQFILSSKKLLLSDSGFYLCAWDRAVYGYTFGSGTRLTVV.

Regarding this clonotype: It may be a read error: a sequence one base away is much more abundant. This rearrangement joins TRBV12-3 or TRBV12-4 to TRBJ2-3, with 8 nucleotides matching TRBD2. The CDR3 is made up of 15 amino acids. The CDR3 protein is CASSRAGASTDTEYF. The CDR3, as DNA: TGTGCCTCCTCCCGAGCGGGGGCGAGCACAGATACGGAGTATTTT.

As for this clonotype: A much larger clonotype is one base distant, so this may be a read error. The chain couples TRBV3-1 to TRBJ2-5; 9 nucleotides agree with TRBD2. The CDR3 contains 15 residues. Germline loops: CDR1 LGHDT, CDR2 YNNKEL (reference sequence). The trim removed 1 base at V and 11 bases at J, leaving 11 bases unmatched. The CDR3 nucleotides are TGTGCCAGCAGCCAAGGCGGCGGGGGGGCCCGTTCGCAGTACTTC. Its translation: CASSQGGGGARSQYF.

The chain uses TRBV9 and TRBJ2-3, with 10 positions matching TRBD2. Germline trimming cut 3 bases from V and 2 bases from J; bases unmatched to any gene: 6. Germline V gives CDR1 SGDLS, CDR2 YYNGEE. This CDR3 is 16 amino acids long. The chain's CDR3 is CASSGLAGVDTDTQYF. The CDR3 DNA reads TGTGCCAGCAGCGGTCTAGCGGGAGTGGACACAGATACGCAGTATTTT. The full variable domain, with the rest looked up from reference TRBV9 and TRBJ2-3, is DSGVTQTPKHLITATGQRVTLRCSPRSGDLSVYWYQQSLDQGLQFLIQYYNGEERAKGNILERFSAQQFPDLHSELNLSSLELGDSALYFCASSGLAGVDTDTQYFGPGTRLTVL.

Comment on this clonotype: A junction end diverges from the germline sequence, so it may reflect a read error. This sequence joins TRBV7-2 and TRBJ2-3; no firm D call. The CDR3 loop spans 13 amino acids. Germline V gene data show CDR1 as SGHTA and CDR2 as FQGNSA. The CDR3 DNA reads TGTGCCAGCGGCTTAGTGGTGGGGGATACGCAGTATTTT. Translation: CASGLVVGDTQYF.

The rearrangement joins TRBV7-2 to TRBJ1-1; 8 bases map to TRBD1. This CDR3 region has 14 residues. Germline V gene lookup returns CDR1 SGHTA and CDR2 FQGNSA. The V gene end was trimmed by 5 bases and the J gene end by 5 bases; junction bases not matched to a gene: 7. The CDR3 region has the DNA TGTGCCAGCAGCAACGGACAGGGTCGTACTGAAGCTTTCTTT. As protein: CASSNGQGRTEAFF.

There are many counts of this clonotype. This chain uses TRBV30 with TRBJ1-2; tentative D call: TRBD1 (6 bases). The CDR3 spans 14 residues. Trimming removed 2 bases from V and 4 bases from J, with 14 bases in between. Germline-derived CDR1 and CDR2 are GTSNPN and SVGIG (reference sequence). The CDR3 is CAWSPGGAGYGYTF. In DNA form, the CDR3 reads TGTGCCTGGAGTCCCGGGGGGGCTGGCTATGGCTACACCTTC.

This clonotype was recorded at least ten times. CDR3 DNA: TGCGCCAGCAAAGGGACTAGCGGGTATCACAATGAGCAGTTCTTC. Amino acids: CASKGTSGYHNEQFF. The chain links TRBV5-1 to TRBJ2-1, with 12 bases identical to TRBD2. The CDR3 consists of 15 residues. Germline trimming cut 6 bases from V and 5 bases from J; bases unmatched to any gene: 6. In germline, CDR1 is SGHRS, CDR2 YFSETQ.

CDR3 nucleotides: TGCGCCAGCAGCCAAGATCGTTGGGGGGGAGGCTATGGCTACACCTTC. Translated: CASSQDRWGGGYGYTF. The chain links TRBV4-1 to TRBJ1-2; D might be TRBD1 (5 bases). V was shortened by 0 bases and J by 4 bases, with 15 bases between the two germline ends. The CDR3 spans 16 residues. Germline values: CDR1 MGHRA, CDR2 YSYEKL.

This clonotype turned up a few times. The gene calls are TRBV12-3 or TRBV12-4 and TRBJ2-4; TRBD1 matches 9 bases. The DNA end lines up better with TRBJ2-7; the J call may be wrong. This CDR3 contains 14 residues. CDR3 residues: CASRPHGTGFEQYF. Written as DNA, the CDR3 is TGTGCCAGCAGACCTCACGGGACAGGGTTCGAGCAGTACTTC.